This passage covers 26 T cell receptor beta chains from one sample sequenced in a study of T cell responses to AZD1222 COVID-19 vaccine. Profiling relied on immunoSEQ multiplex PCR, and the TCRdb table lists in-frame clones only, not all of them. The repertoire holds 95,000 to 100,000 clones, with 80% to 90% as singletons. Sample: peripheral blood, taken on day 0 of AZD1222 vaccination. These receptors all come from an adult in good health.

The rearrangement uses TRBV5-6 and TRBJ1-2; 7 bases match TRBD1. Germline trimming cut 2 bases from V and 6 bases from J; bases unmatched to any gene: 13. CDR1 and CDR2 (germline): SGHDT, YYEEEE. The CDR3 loop spans 16 amino acids. CDR3 nucleotide sequence: TGTGCCAGCAGCTTCCCGACTATTCAGGGGGTTGATGGCTACACCTTC. Its translation: CASSFPTIQGVDGYTF. Full variable domain (remainder filled in from reference TRBV5-6 and TRBJ1-2): DAGVTQSPTHLIKTRGQQVTLRCSPKSGHDTVSWYQQALGQGPQFIFQYYEEEERQRGNFPDRFSGHQFPNYSSELNVNALLLGDSALYLCASSFPTIQGVDGYTFGSGTRLTVV.

On this clone: The sample contains more than one DNA sequence encoding this CDR3. This chain connects TRBV7-2 to TRBJ1-1, with 7 bases matching TRBD1. Germline trimming cut 0 bases from V and 1 base from J; bases unmatched to any gene: 5. The germline gives CDR1 SGHTA, CDR2 FQGNSA. The CDR3 length is 16 residues. The CDR3 DNA reads as TGTGCCAGCAGCTTAGCCGGGGACAGCTGGAACACTGAAGCTTTCTTT. This translates into CASSLAGDSWNTEAFF.

The chain is built from TRBV4-1 and TRBJ2-1; unclear D gene. The CDR3 covers 15 residues. V was clipped by 0 bases and J by 2 bases, with 8 bases between them. Germline CDR1 is MGHRA and CDR2 is YSYEKL. The CDR3 region is CASSQDMDPYNEQFF. As DNA, the CDR3 is TGCGCCAGCAGCCAAGATATGGACCCCTACAATGAGCAGTTCTTC.

Worth noting for this clone: A read error may produce the germline difference seen at one junction end. This sequence joins TRBV18 and TRBJ1-3; D remains ambiguous. The CDR3 loop spans 15 amino acids. Germline CDR1 reads KGHSH; CDR2 reads LQKENI. CDR3 region: CASSPSSQSGSTIYF. The CDR3 bases are TGTGCCAGCTCACCATCTTCACAGAGTGGAAGCACCATATATTTT.

The CDR3 coding sequence is TGTGCCACCGCCCCCCCGGAGGGCGAGCAGTACTTC. Amino acids: CATAPPEGEQYF. V and J are TRBV6-6 and TRBJ2-7, with a weak D call TRBD2 (6 bases). V was pared by 10 bases and J by 6 bases, with 16 bases between. The CDR3 totals 12 residues. Germline CDR1 is MNHNY and CDR2 is SVGAGI (reference sequence).

The chain recombines TRBV9 with TRBJ2-3, with D possibly being TRBD2 (6 bases). This CDR3 is built from 17 residues. Germline CDR1 and CDR2: SGDLS and YYNGEE. With 0 bases removed from V and 6 bases from J, the gap between germline ends came to 20 bases. This CDR3 reads CASSVGVSGYAGDTQYF. The DNA of the CDR3 is TGTGCCAGCAGCGTAGGTGTTAGCGGCTATGCGGGGGATACGCAGTATTTT. The full variable domain, in which reference TRBV9 and TRBJ2-3 provide the parts outside the CDR3, is DSGVTQTPKHLITATGQRVTLRCSPRSGDLSVYWYQQSLDQGLQFLIQYYNGEERAKGNILERFSAQQFPDLHSELNLSSLELGDSALYFCASSVGVSGYAGDTQYFGPGTRLTVL.

The J gene is TRBJ1-1, the V gene TRBV2; D call uncertain. Trimming shortened V by 11 bases and J by 1 base, and 8 bases separated the two germline ends. Germline V gene data show CDR1 as SNHLY and CDR2 as FYNNEI. The CDR3 spans 11 residues. Here the CDR3 reads CAVSSNTEAFF. The CDR3 DNA reads as TGTGCCGTCTCGTCGAACACTGAAGCTTTCTTT.

This sequence joins TRBV5-4 and TRBJ2-2, with D unclear. The CDR3 runs 13 residues. CDR1 is SGHNT and CDR2 is YYREEE in the germline V gene (reference sequence). Trimming pared 0 bases from V and 2 bases from J, leaving 2 bases between. As DNA, the CDR3 is TGTGCCAGCAGCTTGGACAACACCGGGGAGCTGTTTTTT. Its translation: CASSLDNTGELFF.

The chain is built from TRBV4-2 and TRBJ2-1; maybe TRBD2 (6 bases). V shed 3 bases and J shed 0 bases, with 12 bases lying between them. CDR3 length: 16 amino acids. Germline-derived CDR1 and CDR2 are LGHNA and YNFKEQ. CDR3 sequence (DNA): TGTGCCAGCAGCCAGGCACTAGCCTCCTCCTACAATGAGCAGTTCTTC. Protein product: CASSQALASSYNEQFF.

The chain employs TRBV9 and TRBJ2-7, with D possibly matching TRBD2 (6 bases). The length of the CDR3 is 13 residues. V was pared by 1 base and J by 6 bases, with 11 bases between. CDR1 and CDR2 from the germline V gene are SGDLS and YYNGEE. CDR3 residues: CASSVWGEGEQYF. The CDR3 DNA is TGTGCCAGCAGCGTATGGGGGGAAGGCGAGCAGTACTTC.

The J gene is TRBJ1-5, the V gene TRBV11-2; D not resolved. Trimming cost V 0 bases and J 0 bases, with 0 bases left between them. CDR3 size: 13 residues. Germline V gives CDR1 SGHAT, CDR2 FQNNGV. The CDR3 bases are TGTGCCAGCAGCTTAGATAGCAATCAGCCCCAGCATTTT. It encodes CASSLDSNQPQHF. Combining the CDR3 with reference TRBV11-2 and TRBJ1-5 gives the whole variable domain EAGVAQSPRYKIIEKRQSVAFWCNPISGHATLYWYQQILGQGPKLLIQFQNNGVVDDSQLPKDRFSAERLKGVDSTLKIQPAKLEDSAVYLCASSLDSNQPQHFGDGTRLSIL.

V and J are TRBV10-1 and TRBJ1-1; 9 nucleotides agree with TRBD1. The CDR3 consists of 14 residues. Germline CDR1 reads WNHNN; CDR2 reads SYGVQD (reference sequence). V gave up 6 bases and J gave up 5 bases; unmatched junction bases: 7. The CDR3 sequence: CASRPGTGSTEAFF. CDR3 DNA: TGCGCCAGCAGGCCCGGGACAGGGAGTACTGAAGCTTTCTTT.

V usage is TRBV27 and J usage is TRBJ2-1; 7 bases are shared with TRBD2. In germline, CDR1 is MNHEY, CDR2 SMNVEV (reference sequence). This CDR3 has 12 residues. V gave up 6 bases and J gave up 10 bases; unmatched junction bases: 6. CDR3 amino acids: CASRTGGREQFF. The CDR3 DNA reads TGTGCCAGCAGGACGGGGGGTAGAGAGCAGTTCTTC.

V usage is TRBV24-1 and J usage is TRBJ2-5, with D perhaps TRBD1 (6 bases). Germline values: CDR1 KGHDR, CDR2 SFDVKD. Trimming left V 10 bases short and J 3 bases short, with 17 bases between. This CDR3 has 14 amino acids. The chain's CDR3 is CATERTAKKETQYF. CDR3 nucleotide sequence: TGTGCCACAGAACGGACAGCGAAGAAAGAGACCCAGTACTTC.

The V and J genes are TRBV4-2 and TRBJ1-2, with unresolved D. The CDR3 has 13 amino acids. Trimming cost V 3 bases and J 7 bases, with 12 bases left between them. Germline V gene lookup returns CDR1 LGHNA and CDR2 YNFKEQ. CDR3 sequence: CASSQPPESGYTF. The CDR3 bases are TGTGCCAGCAGCCAGCCCCCCGAGTCTGGCTACACCTTC.

The rearrangement links TRBV10-3 to TRBJ2-1, with no clear D. V was shortened by 10 bases and J by 8 bases, with 12 bases between the two germline ends. Looked up from germline, CDR1 is ENHRY and CDR2 is SYGVKD. The CDR3 consists of 11 residues. As DNA, the CDR3 is TGTGCCACCAGACACGAGGATGAGCAGTTCTTC. Its protein product is CATRHEDEQFF.

The chain joins TRBV19 to TRBJ1-1; D not certain. Germline loops: CDR1 LNHDA, CDR2 SQIVND (reference sequence). The CDR3 sequence is 11 residues long. Trimming cost V 4 bases and J 9 bases, with 9 bases left between them. CDR3 protein: CASSTGRKAFF. In nucleotides, the CDR3 is TGTGCCAGTAGTACGGGGAGAAAAGCTTTCTTT.

The chain combines TRBV6-2 or TRBV6-3 with TRBJ2-7; no clear D. Looked up from germline, CDR1 is MNHEY and CDR2 is SVGEGT. V was cut by 4 bases and J by 3 bases, with 16 bases left in between. CDR3 size: 15 residues. The CDR3 region is CASSSDPPFDYEQYF. DNA of the CDR3: TGTGCCAGCAGTTCTGACCCCCCGTTTGACTACGAGCAGTACTTC.

This chain joins TRBV7-2 and TRBJ2-7; 7 bases are a match to TRBD2. The CDR3 covers 14 residues. After removal of 5 bases from V and 4 bases from J, the junction contained 8 bases not matched to a gene. Germline CDR1 SGHTA, CDR2 FQGNSA. CDR3 protein: CASSIGRVRYEQYF. CDR3 nucleotide sequence: TGTGCCAGCAGCATAGGGAGGGTGAGATACGAGCAGTACTTC.

The V gene is TRBV10-3, the J gene TRBJ2-1, with 9 positions matching TRBD1. Germline CDR1 reads ENHRY; CDR2 reads SYGVKD. The CDR3 length is 15 residues. Losses at the gene ends were 6 bases for V and 1 base for J; bases not matched to a gene: 4. In DNA, the CDR3 is TGTGCCATCAGAGGAGGACAGGGGTCCTACAATGAGCAGTTCTTC. Amino acids: CAIRGGQGSYNEQFF.

This chain joins TRBV4-2 and TRBJ1-1; D call uncertain. Looked up from germline, CDR1 is LGHNA and CDR2 is YNFKEQ. The CDR3 consists of 15 residues. Between the trimmed V and J ends, which lost 4 bases and 1 base, there was a span of 13 bases. The CDR3 DNA sequence: TGTGCCAGCAGCCTAGGGAAGTCTGGGAACACTGAAGCTTTCTTT. Amino acids: CASSLGKSGNTEAFF.

The chain couples TRBV28 to TRBJ1-3; 7 nucleotides line up with TRBD1. The CDR3 runs to 16 residues. The V and J ends lost 3 bases and 0 bases, in that order; junction bases with no gene match: 5. Per germline, CDR1 MDHEN and CDR2 SYDVKM. In nucleotides, the CDR3 is TGTGCCAGCAGTTTGATACAGGGGTACTCTGGAAACACCATATATTTT. The encoded protein is CASSLIQGYSGNTIYF.

This clone appeared a few times. The chain links TRBV6-1 to TRBJ2-5; 12 bases match TRBD2. J lost 4 bases, V lost 2 bases, and 2 bases had no gene match. Germline assignment: CDR1 MNHNS and CDR2 SASEGT. This CDR3 is 15 amino acids long. The CDR3 is CASSELAGGPETQYF. The CDR3 DNA is TGTGCCAGCAGTGAACTAGCGGGGGGGCCAGAGACCCAGTACTTC.

The J gene is TRBJ1-2, the V gene TRBV29-1; unclear D gene. The V end lost 7 bases, the J end lost 8 bases, and 20 bases lay between the germline ends. Germline values: CDR1 SQVTM, CDR2 ANQGSEA. This CDR3 contains 13 residues. Here the CDR3 reads CSALPQAPRGYTF. DNA for the CDR3: TGCAGCGCCTTACCTCAAGCTCCTAGGGGCTACACCTTC.

V usage is TRBV12-3 or TRBV12-4 and J usage is TRBJ2-7, with TRBD1 matching over 11 bases. This CDR3 has 13 amino acids. The J segment lost 5 bases and the V segment lost 4 bases, leaving 1 base of the junction unmatched. The chain's CDR3 is CASSWDRGNEQYF. As DNA, the CDR3 is TGTGCCAGCAGTTGGGACAGGGGGAACGAGCAGTACTTC.

The chain carries TRBV7-3 and TRBJ1-1; 7 bases are a match to TRBD1. The ends lost 5 bases at V and 4 bases at J; junction bases unmatched: 10. The CDR3 runs 15 residues. Germline V gene sequence: CDR1 SGHTA, CDR2 FQGTGA. In nucleotides, the CDR3 is TGTGCCAGCAGCCAATTTGGTTCAGGGGGCACTGAAGCTTTCTTT. Translated: CASSQFGSGGTEAFF.